The entry below describes one T cell receptor beta chain. These data are taken from a study of blood T cell repertoires in COVID-19. The table came from immunoSEQ multiplex PCR; TCRdb's copy has only in-frame clones and leaves some out. This table has 70,000 to 100,000 clones, about 88% appearing once. With V trimmed by 5 bases and J by 1 base, 4 bases remained unmatched. The germline gives CDR1 LNHDA, CDR2 SQIVND (reference sequence). There are 15 residues in the CDR3. This clonotype originated in a man older than 75 with active or convalescent COVID-19. The chain combines TRBV19 with TRBJ2-1, with TRBD2 matching over 8 bases. The sample taken for sequencing was peripheral blood. CDR3 sequence: CASSRGRNSYNEQFF. CDR3 DNA sequence: TGTGCCAGTAGTCGCGGGAGGAATTCCTACAATGAGCAGTTCTTC.